The rows below give T cell receptor beta chains drawn from one sample of a study of T cell changes during pregnancy in multiple sclerosis. The assay was immunoSEQ multiplex PCR, and TCRdb's table has in-frame clones only and misses some. The sample yields approximately 59,000 clones, around 90% seen once. The input for sequencing was peripheral blood, taken in the third trimester of pregnancy. The source is a female donor in good health, enrolled as a control in a pregnancy study. Each CDR3 is given with its conserved first and last residue. A clone size is listed for some rows: how often the clone was seen (once, few, many), or a class if it is expanded.

cdr3_aa | v_call | clone_size
CASTRGTGYTDTQYF | TRBV28 | .
CASSFGQTIYF | TRBV11-2 | .
CASRPSGGVGYTF | TRBV11-2 | .
CASSFSSGDTGELFF | TRBV7-9 | .
CASRLRDNYGYTF | TRBV27 | .
CASSFTGTDTQYF | TRBV7-3 | .
CASSPPDRAGLAFF | TRBV6-6 | .
CSGRSSYNEQFF | TRBV29-1 | once
CASSPRSGGRETQYF | TRBV6-1 | .
CASSDSVFVLTF | TRBV25-1 | .
CASGIAGTTTDTQYF | TRBV7-9 | .
CASSPPWGGSSGANVLTF | TRBV18 | .
CASSLKTGDGGYTF | TRBV5-6 | .
CASSLREGARETQYF | TRBV4-3 | .
CAISGQTGYEQYF | TRBV10-3 | .
CASSPQGMGNQPQHF | TRBV18 | .
CASSSPGLTNYGYTF | TRBV5-6 | .
CASSFGQGLGGEKLFF | TRBV28 | .
CASSSRDSYNEQFF | TRBV9 | once
CASSQRTSGGPGDTQYF | TRBV4-3 | few
CASSFPGGYGYTF | TRBV4-2 | .
CASSPRTSGFPHIVYEQYF | TRBV14 | .
CASSLGTNYEQYF | TRBV27 | .
CASSLRTGAPPDGYTF | TRBV7-2 | .
CASSQGTGLGQPQHF | TRBV4-3 | .
CASSVGPIGGEKLFF | TRBV9 | .
CASSQDTIGARIMNTGELFF | TRBV4-2 | .
CASSLAIYRDSGQPQHF | TRBV7-8 | .
CASKGGGAGETQYF | TRBV19 | .
CASSFSPRGATDTQYF | TRBV7-2 | once
CASSIRDNDNQPQHF | TRBV19 | .
CASSPGTGSEETQYF | TRBV9 | .
CASRRATRDQPQHF | TRBV6-1 | .
CASSLGTGNSPLHF | TRBV7-6 | .
CASSQRQGLTDTQYF | TRBV4-3 | .
CASSLWGQESNQPQHF | TRBV5-1 | .
CASSSGQGNEKLFF | TRBV7-9 | .
CASSLTIQGEAFF | TRBV5-5 | once
CASSLDRGTKGSPLHF | TRBV11-2 | .
CASRIESVSNQPQHF | TRBV2 | .
CASSKAHTSPLASSDNEQFF | TRBV21-1 | .
CASRPGRVSNEKLFF | TRBV25-1 | .
CASSSRTSGGYEQYF | TRBV11-2 | .
CASSLDNSYEQYF | TRBV5-4 | .
CASSVGSGGWWTSTDTQYF | TRBV9 | .
CASSQVPGTAYNEQFF | TRBV4-2 | .
CASSGDRPYEQYF | TRBV9 | .
CASRKGGTSQDTQYF | TRBV7-3 | .